The sequence of this T cell receptor beta chain was determined in a study of identical twins. From germline, CDR1 is MNHEY and CDR2 SVGAGI. V lost 2 bases, J lost 5 bases, and 8 bases stayed unmatched. CDR3 length equals 16 residues. In TCRdb, the 5' RACE reads were re-called with MiXCR into one record per CDR3 protein. The sample includes fewer than 900,000 distinct CDR3 sequences, 21% of them seen just once. These records were also assigned to another study, of T cells expressing NK-cell markers.

The TCR originated in a woman under 30 in good health. The chain combines TRBV6-5 with TRBJ2-5; 10 bases align to TRBD2. Source material: PBMCs. CDR3 loop: CASSYPQRGGDETQYF. CDR3 in DNA: TGTGCCAGCAGTTACCCACAGCGGGGGGGCGATGAGACCCAGTACTTC.